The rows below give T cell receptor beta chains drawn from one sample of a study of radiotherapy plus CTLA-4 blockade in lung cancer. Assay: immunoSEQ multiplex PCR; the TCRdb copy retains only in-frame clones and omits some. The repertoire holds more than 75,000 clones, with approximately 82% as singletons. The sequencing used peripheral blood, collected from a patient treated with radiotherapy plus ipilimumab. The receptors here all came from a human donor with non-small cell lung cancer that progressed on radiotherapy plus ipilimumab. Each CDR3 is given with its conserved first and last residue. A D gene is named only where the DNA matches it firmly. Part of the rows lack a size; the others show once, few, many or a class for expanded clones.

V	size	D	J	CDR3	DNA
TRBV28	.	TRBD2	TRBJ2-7	CASSLFGLAGAYEQYF	TGTGCCAGCAGTTTATTTGGACTAGCCGGAGCCTACGAGCAGTACTTC
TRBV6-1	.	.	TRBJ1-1	CASSPQGGTEAFF	TGTGCCAGCAGTCCACAGGGTGGAACTGAAGCTTTCTTT
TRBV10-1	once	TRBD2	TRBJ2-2	CASSESAGAVTGELFF	TGCGCCAGCAGTGAGTCTGCGGGAGCGGTCACCGGGGAGCTGTTTTTT
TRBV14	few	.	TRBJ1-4	CASSQTRGGEYEKLFF	TGTGCCAGCAGCCAAACCAGGGGAGGGGAATATGAAAAACTGTTTTTT
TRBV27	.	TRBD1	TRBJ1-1	CASSSRQGHTEAFF	TGTGCCAGCAGTTCAAGACAGGGTCACACTGAAGCTTTCTTT
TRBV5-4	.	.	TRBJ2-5	CASSLVSGQETQYF	TGTGCCAGCAGCTTGGTAAGCGGCCAAGAGACCCAGTACTTC
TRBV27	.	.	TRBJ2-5	CASSFGAQGTQYF	TGTGCCAGCAGTTTTGGGGCCCAGGGGACCCAGTACTTC
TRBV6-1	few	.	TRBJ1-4	CASSDVWGGSNEKLFF	TGTGCCAGCAGTGACGTGTGGGGAGGTTCTAATGAAAAACTGTTTTTT
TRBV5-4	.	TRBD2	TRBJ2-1	CASSLGGTSGRATSQFF	TGTGCCAGCAGCTTGGGGGGAACTAGCGGGAGGGCCACGTCGCAGTTCTTC
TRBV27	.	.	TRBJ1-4	CASSLSGGIRNEKLFF	TGTGCCAGCAGTTTATCGGGTGGTATACGGAATGAAAAACTGTTTTTT
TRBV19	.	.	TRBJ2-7	CASSITPTYEQYF	TGTGCCAGTAGTATAACGCCAACCTACGAGCAGTACTTC
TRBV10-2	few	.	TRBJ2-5	CASSPAQETQYF	TGCGCCAGCTCCCCAGCCCAAGAGACCCAGTACTTC
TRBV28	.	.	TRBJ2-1	CASSPRTLYPYNEQFF	TGTGCCAGCAGTCCCCGGACACTCTACCCCTACAATGAGCAGTTCTTC
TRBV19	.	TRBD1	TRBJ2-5	CASSPSGGETQYF	TGTGCCAGTAGTCCCTCAGGGGGCGAGACCCAGTACTTC
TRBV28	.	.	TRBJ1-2	CASSLGSAPNYGYTF	TGTGCCAGCAGTTTGGGGAGTGCCCCTAACTATGGCTACACCTTC
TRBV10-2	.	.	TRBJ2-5	CASSEIQETQYF	TGCGCCAGCAGTGAAATACAAGAGACCCAGTACTTC
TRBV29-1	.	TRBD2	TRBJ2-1	CSVVGLAGVYEQFF	TGCAGCGTTGTAGGACTAGCGGGAGTATATGAGCAGTTCTTC
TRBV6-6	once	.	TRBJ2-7	CASTKSTGTPAYEQYF	TGTGCCAGCACAAAATCCACCGGGACACCAGCCTACGAGCAGTACTTC
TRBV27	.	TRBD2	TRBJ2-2	CASSLGLAGGPRTGELFF	TGTGCCAGCAGTTTAGGACTAGCGGGAGGGCCTAGGACCGGGGAGCTGTTTTTT
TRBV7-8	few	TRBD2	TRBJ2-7	CASSRRLAGNLYEQYF	TGTGCCAGCAGCAGACGACTAGCGGGGAACCTCTACGAGCAGTACTTC
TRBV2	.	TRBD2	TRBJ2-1	CASTPLVAGANEQFF	TGTGCCAGCACACCCTTGGTAGCGGGAGCCAATGAGCAGTTCTTC
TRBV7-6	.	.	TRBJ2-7	CASSLARGSLSYEQYF	TGTGCCAGCAGCTTAGCTCGAGGGAGCCTTTCTTACGAGCAGTACTTC